This TCR beta chain was sequenced during a study of blood T cell repertoires in COVID-19. For the study at large: Acute and convalescent COVID-19 samples came from the United States, Italy and Spain. PBMCs, B-cell-depleted T cells, or T cells provided the cDNA or gDNA that made up the material.

The CDR3 is made up of 16 amino acids. The germline V gene has CDR1 SGHAT and CDR2 FQNNGV. V lost 5 bases, J lost 0 bases, and 16 bases lay in between. Original data processing: By means of reference gene primer amplification, nucleated cell counts were estimated. Using immunoSEQ multiplex PCR, the repertoire was profiled, and TCRdb retains in-frame clones only, with some absent. The D gene and trimming were derived from the DNA, and the V and J assignments and clone size from that table. The table shows around 300,000 clones, with roughly 90% occurring only once. The TCR comes from a woman in her thirties or forties who had recovered from COVID-19. The sample taken for sequencing was peripheral blood. This sequence joins TRBV11-2 and TRBJ1-2, with a tentative D call TRBD1 (5 bases). The DNA of the CDR3 is TGTGCCAGCAGCCCACAAACAGGTCAAGCTAACTATGGCTACACCTTC. Encoded protein: CASSPQTGQANYGYTF.